This T cell receptor (beta chain) is from a study of molecular identifiers for immune sequencing clone quantification. General study points: In naive cells, clones above 20 RNA copies held under 1% of molecules, whereas in effector cells they held over 98%.

V trimming: 9 bases; J trimming: 6 bases; junction bases outside the gene matches: 6. Per the germline V gene, CDR1 is KGHDR and CDR2 is SFDVKD. The CDR3 is 14 amino acids. TCRdb re-analysed the PCR reads in MiXCR, keeping a single row per CDR3 protein. Of hundreds of thousands of distinct CDR3 sequences listed, about 25% are singletons. At least ten counts were recorded for this clonotype. The target antigen is unknown. Material for sequencing was naive CD8+ T cells from blood, with Jurkat cell RNA spiked in. Subset denoted: FACS-sorted CD8+CD4-CCR7+CD45RA+ naive T cells. The sequence came from a human donor in good health. Some libraries in this study had Jurkat cell RNA spiked in. The rearrangement joins TRBV24-1 to TRBJ2-2; 10 bases are shared with TRBD1. CDR3: CATGTGDLPGELFF. CDR3 in DNA: TGTGCCACCGGGACAGGGGATCTCCCCGGGGAGCTGTTTTTT.